The clone carrying this T cell receptor beta chain was recorded at least ten times. The source of the sample is a study of neurological immune-mediated disorders. CDR3 size: 15 residues. With 5 bases clipped from V and 8 bases from J, the junction kept 16 bases outside the gene matches. The V gene's germline CDR1 is DFQATT and CDR2 SNEGSKA (reference sequence). In TCRdb, the 5' RACE reads were re-called with MiXCR into one record per CDR3 protein. Of 35,000 or so distinct CDR3 sequences in the sample, roughly 3.1% are singletons; the top ten hold around 8%. Time point given: longitudinal time-point 1 (baseline).

V is TRBV20-1 and J is TRBJ2-7; TRBD1 agrees at 9 bases. Sequencing was done on a sample of PBMCs. The receptor's source is a woman aged 60-75 years with multiple sclerosis. For the CDR3, the DNA is TGCAGTGCTCCGATCCGTGGGACAGGGCCCTATCAGCAGTACTTC. Protein: CSAPIRGTGPYQQYF.